These 10 T cell receptor beta chains were all obtained from the same sample, sequenced in a study of shared clonotypes between healthy human individuals. TCRdb's table, derived via immunoSEQ multiplex PCR, lists solely in-frame clones and lacks some. The table has a few million clones, about 92% seen once. Sample: naive CD4+ T cells from PBMCs. Noted subset: CD45RA+ positively selected. The source is a man younger than 35 in good health. Some clones in this sample may be carry-over from other donors' samples.

V and J are TRBV6-1 and TRBJ2-7, with 8 bases aligning to TRBD2. Unmatched junction bases numbered 5, after V lost 3 bases and J lost 1 base. Germline assignment: CDR1 MNHNS and CDR2 SASEGT. This CDR3 spans 15 amino acids. This CDR3 is CASSDDVAGSYEQYF. For the CDR3, the DNA is TGTGCCAGCAGTGACGACGTAGCGGGATCCTACGAGCAGTACTTC.

The CDR3 nucleotides read TGTGCCAGCAGGGAAGGCACAGGGACCGGGGAGCTGTTTTTT. Translating it yields CASREGTGTGELFF. V gene TRBV7-8 combines with J gene TRBJ2-2; weak D call: TRBD1 (6 bases). CDR1 is SGHVS, CDR2 FQNEAQ, per germline. The CDR3 runs 14 residues. V was cut by 6 bases and J by 5 bases, with 13 bases left in between.

The V call is TRBV5-1, the J call TRBJ2-7, with 9 bases matching TRBD2. The trim removed 3 bases at V and 2 bases at J, leaving 6 bases unmatched. Looked up from germline, CDR1 is SGHRS and CDR2 is YFSETQ. The CDR3 consists of 15 residues. CDR3 DNA: TGCGCCAGCAGCTCGGCGGGGGGGCCCCCCTACGAGCAGTACTTC. It yields the protein CASSSAGGPPYEQYF.

This clone has only one observation. V usage is TRBV11-3 and J usage is TRBJ2-3, with D unresolved. Between the trimmed V and J ends, which lost 8 bases and 3 bases, there was a span of 12 bases. Germline values: CDR1 SGHNT, CDR2 YENEEA. The CDR3 spans 13 residues. The CDR3 DNA is TGTGCCAGCGGCGCGACCCGGACAGATACGCAGTATTTT. This encodes CASGATRTDTQYF.

V is TRBV28 and J is TRBJ2-2; a weak D match, TRBD2 (5 bases). CDR1 is MDHEN and CDR2 is SYDVKM in the germline V gene. This CDR3 comprises 13 residues. V lost 8 bases and J 7 bases, leaving 14 bases between the germline ends. CDR3 sequence: CASSRGKGGELFF. The CDR3 nucleotides read TGTGCCAGCTCCAGAGGGAAGGGCGGGGAGCTGTTTTTT. The variable domain in full, with the rest retrieved from reference TRBV28 and TRBJ2-2, is DVKVTQSSRYLVKRTGEKVFLECVQDMDHENMFWYRQDPGLGLRLIYFSYDVKMKEKGDIPEGYSVSREKKERFSLILESASTNQTSMYLCASSRGKGGELFFGEGSRLTVL.

The CDR3 sequence is CASSIAGGRSGEQFF. Here the CDR3 DNA reads TGTGCCAGTAGTATCGCGGGAGGGAGGTCGGGTGAGCAGTTCTTC. The chain combines TRBV19 with TRBJ2-1; 9 bases line up with TRBD2. The germline V gene has CDR1 LNHDA and CDR2 SQIVND (reference sequence). The CDR3 has 15 amino acids. V trimming: 3 bases; J trimming: 9 bases; junction bases outside the gene matches: 9.

The rearrangement links TRBV11-1 to TRBJ2-2, with TRBD1 identical over 9 bases. The V segment lost 4 bases and the J segment 2 bases; nucleotides outside the gene matches: 2. CDR1 is SGHAT and CDR2 is FQDESV in the germline V gene (reference sequence). This CDR3 contains 15 residues. The CDR3: CASSWDRDNTGELFF. For the CDR3, the DNA is TGTGCCAGCAGCTGGGACAGGGACAACACCGGGGAGCTGTTTTTT.

As concerns this clone: The sample carries other DNA sequences with the same CDR3. J is TRBJ2-2 and V is TRBV7-3; D remains ambiguous. Germline V gene sequence: CDR1 SGHTA, CDR2 FQGTGA. Trimming pared 2 bases from V and 1 base from J, leaving 2 bases between. The CDR3 length is 13 residues. The CDR3 region is CASSLLNTGELFF. In nucleotides, the CDR3 is TGTGCCAGCAGCTTATTGAACACCGGGGAGCTGTTTTTT. The complete variable domain, with remaining parts taken from reference TRBV7-3 and TRBJ2-2, reads GAGVSQTPSNKVTEKGKYVELRCDPISGHTALYWYRQSLGQGPEFLIYFQGTGAADDSGLPNDRFFAVRPEGSVSTLKIQRTERGDSAVYLCASSLLNTGELFFGEGSRLTVL.

The rearrangement links TRBV15 to TRBJ2-3, with 8 bases matching TRBD2. V lost 1 base to trimming and J lost 0 bases; unmatched junction nucleotides: 9. CDR1 and CDR2 (germline): LNHNV, YYDKDF (reference sequence). This CDR3 has 18 residues. In DNA form, the CDR3 reads TGTGCCACCAGCAGAGGGAGGGGAGCGGGAGCTAGCACAGATACGCAGTATTTT. It specifies CATSRGRGAGASTDTQYF.

This clone was counted only a few times. This sample also contains other DNA sequences that code for the same CDR3. The rearrangement uses TRBV2 and TRBJ1-3; D ambiguous. Germline CDR1 reads SNHLY; CDR2 reads FYNNEI. The CDR3 spans 12 residues. The V end lost 6 bases, the J end lost 2 bases, and 5 bases lay between the germline ends. The CDR3 spells CASRVAGNTIYF. As DNA, the CDR3 is TGTGCCAGCAGAGTAGCTGGAAACACCATATATTTT.